The rows below give T cell receptor beta chains drawn from one sample of a study of OX40 agonist ivuxolimab in advanced cancers. Here immunoSEQ multiplex PCR was the method, and the copy in TCRdb shows in-frame clones only, minus some. Found here are about 63,000 clones, about 88% of them singletons; the top ten hold about 12%. The material was CD4+ or CD8+ T cells sorted from blood, obtained in a trial of the OX40 agonist ivuxolimab. These TCRs come from an adult with an advanced solid tumor such as melanoma, head and neck, liver or kidney cancer. Each CDR3 is given with its conserved first and last residue.

j_gene	v_gene	CDR3aa
TRBJ2-1	TRBV27	CARLYRGRYNNEQFF
TRBJ1-1	TRBV21-1	CASTIRGTGGPSKRAFF
TRBJ1-1	TRBV5-1	CASSLGGNTEAFF
TRBJ1-1	TRBV13	CASSLFKTTEAFF
TRBJ2-3	TRBV5-1	CASSFRYSTDTQYF
TRBJ2-5	TRBV9	CASSVRGEGETQYF
TRBJ1-1	TRBV5-3	CARIRPGQGAKGRVGNTEAFF
TRBJ1-2	TRBV29-1	CSVEGDLGGYTF
TRBJ2-1	TRBV19	CASSIGWGSYNEQFF
TRBJ2-5	TRBV25-1	CASSEFGTFKETQYF
TRBJ2-3	TRBV15	CATSRDPQAGVWSTDTQYF
TRBJ1-3	TRBV11-2	CASSLVRTVSGNTIYF
TRBJ1-1	TRBV2	CASRWTGLGGMNTEAFF
TRBJ2-1	TRBV13	CASSAPRSTGYNEQFF
TRBJ2-2	TRBV7-3	CASSFGSGELFF
TRBJ2-7	TRBV19	CASSIGPYEQYF
TRBJ2-2	TRBV19	CASSWAGNTGELFF
TRBJ2-1	TRBV2	CASSVGGNEQFF